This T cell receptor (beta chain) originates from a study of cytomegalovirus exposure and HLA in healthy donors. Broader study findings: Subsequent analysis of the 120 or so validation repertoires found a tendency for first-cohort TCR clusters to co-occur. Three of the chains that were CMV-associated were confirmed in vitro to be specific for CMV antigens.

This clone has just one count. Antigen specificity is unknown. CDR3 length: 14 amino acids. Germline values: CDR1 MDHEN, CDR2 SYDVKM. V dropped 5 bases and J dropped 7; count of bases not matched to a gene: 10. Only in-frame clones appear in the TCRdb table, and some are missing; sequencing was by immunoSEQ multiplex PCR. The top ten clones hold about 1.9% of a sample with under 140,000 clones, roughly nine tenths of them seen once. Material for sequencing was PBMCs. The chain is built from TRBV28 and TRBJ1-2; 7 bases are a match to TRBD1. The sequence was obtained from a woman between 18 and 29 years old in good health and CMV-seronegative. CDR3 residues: CASSIIQGWGGYTF. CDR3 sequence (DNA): TGTGCCAGCAGTATAATACAGGGGTGGGGTGGCTACACCTTC.